This T cell receptor (beta chain) was documented in a study of CD8+ T cells in alopecia areata. Using a FACSAria, the CD4+ and CD8+ T cells were sorted from the PBMCs. TCR sequencing used cDNA made by reverse transcription of extracted RNA. Generated by immunoSEQ multiplex PCR, the TCRdb table keeps only in-frame clones and is missing some. The sample carries 150,000 to 200,000 clones, around 54% recorded once. V lost 5 bases and J 4 bases, leaving 12 bases between the germline ends. CDR3 length: 13 amino acids. In germline, CDR1 is GTSNPN, CDR2 SVGIG (reference sequence). V and J are TRBV30 and TRBJ2-1, with a possible D match to TRBD1 (6 bases). The source material was CD4+ T cells sorted from blood. The sequence came from a human donor in good health. CDR3 region: CAWVQGSYNEQFF. The CDR3 DNA follows: TGTGCCTGGGTACAGGGTTCTTACAATGAGCAGTTCTTC.